This T cell receptor (beta chain) was profiled in a study of T-cell reconstitution after alpha-beta-depleted transplantation in children. Preparation of the TCRbeta library used unique molecular identifiers. TCRdb ran MiXCR on the PCR reads and lists one entry per CDR3 protein. The data show under 350,000 distinct CDR3 sequences, over 8% seen once. This clonotype was observed a single time. Germline V gene lookup returns CDR1 MGHRA and CDR2 YSYEKL. Trimming took 2 bases from V and 5 from J, leaving 10 bases between them. The CDR3 sequence is 14 residues long. This clonotype was sampled from a human donor who donated a stem cell graft to a child with SCID. Material: PBMCs from the stem cell graft donor, obtained from the stem cell graft. V is TRBV4-1 and J is TRBJ2-1; no clear D. Here the CDR3 reads CASSQFLVNNEQFF. CDR3 in DNA: TGCGCCAGCAGCCAATTCCTAGTAAACAATGAGCAGTTCTTC.